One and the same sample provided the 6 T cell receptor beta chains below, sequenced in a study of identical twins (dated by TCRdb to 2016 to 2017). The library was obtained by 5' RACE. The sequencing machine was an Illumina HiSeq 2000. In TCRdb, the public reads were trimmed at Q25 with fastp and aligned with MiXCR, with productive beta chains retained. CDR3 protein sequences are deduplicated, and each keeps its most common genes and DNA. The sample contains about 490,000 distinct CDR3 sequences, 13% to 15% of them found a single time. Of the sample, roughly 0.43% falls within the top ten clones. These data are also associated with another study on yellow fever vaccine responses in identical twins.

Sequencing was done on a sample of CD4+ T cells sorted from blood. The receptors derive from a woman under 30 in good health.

The CDR3 bases are TGCGCCAGCAGCCAACCTACCAGGGGCACAGTCACAGATACGCAGTATTTT. It yields the protein CASSQPTRGTVTDTQYF. The chain is built from TRBV4-1 and TRBJ2-3, with D perhaps matching TRBD1 (6 bases). V lost 2 bases and J 2 bases, leaving 17 bases between the germline ends. CDR3 length: 17 amino acids. Germline V gene sequence: CDR1 MGHRA, CDR2 YSYEKL.

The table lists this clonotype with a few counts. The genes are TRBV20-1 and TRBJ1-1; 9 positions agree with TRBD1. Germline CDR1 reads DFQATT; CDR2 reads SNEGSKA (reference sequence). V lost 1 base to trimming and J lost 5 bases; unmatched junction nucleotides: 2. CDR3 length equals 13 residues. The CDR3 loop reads CSARGTGETEAFF. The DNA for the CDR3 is TGCAGTGCTAGAGGGACAGGGGAAACTGAAGCTTTCTTT.

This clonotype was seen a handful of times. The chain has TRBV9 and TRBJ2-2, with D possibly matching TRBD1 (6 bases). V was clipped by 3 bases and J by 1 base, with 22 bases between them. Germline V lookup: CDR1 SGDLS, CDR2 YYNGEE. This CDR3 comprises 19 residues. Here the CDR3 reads CASSGGPPRLQGNTGELFF. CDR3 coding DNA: TGTGCCAGCAGCGGGGGTCCCCCACGGTTACAGGGGAACACCGGGGAGCTGTTTTTT.

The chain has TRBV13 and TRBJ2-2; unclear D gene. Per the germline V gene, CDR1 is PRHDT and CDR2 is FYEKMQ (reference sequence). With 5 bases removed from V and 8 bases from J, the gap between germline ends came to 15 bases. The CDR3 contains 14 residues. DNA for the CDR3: TGTGCCAGCAGCCCAAGTCCTAACTGGGGGGAGCTGTTTTTT. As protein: CASSPSPNWGELFF.

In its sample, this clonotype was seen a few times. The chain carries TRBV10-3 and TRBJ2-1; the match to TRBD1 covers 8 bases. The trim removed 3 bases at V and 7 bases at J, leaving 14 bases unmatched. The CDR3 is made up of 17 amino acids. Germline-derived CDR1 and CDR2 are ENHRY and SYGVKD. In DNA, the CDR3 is TGTGCCATCAGTGATTACCAAGGACAGGGTATACGAAATGAGCAGTTCTTC. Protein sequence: CAISDYQGQGIRNEQFF.

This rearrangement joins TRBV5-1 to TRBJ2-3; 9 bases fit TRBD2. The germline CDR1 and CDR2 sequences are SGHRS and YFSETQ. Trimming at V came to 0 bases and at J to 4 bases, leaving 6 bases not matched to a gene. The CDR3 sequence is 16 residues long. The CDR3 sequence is CASSLGNSGGPDTQYF. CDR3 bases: TGCGCCAGCAGCTTGGGAAATAGCGGGGGACCAGATACGCAGTATTTT.